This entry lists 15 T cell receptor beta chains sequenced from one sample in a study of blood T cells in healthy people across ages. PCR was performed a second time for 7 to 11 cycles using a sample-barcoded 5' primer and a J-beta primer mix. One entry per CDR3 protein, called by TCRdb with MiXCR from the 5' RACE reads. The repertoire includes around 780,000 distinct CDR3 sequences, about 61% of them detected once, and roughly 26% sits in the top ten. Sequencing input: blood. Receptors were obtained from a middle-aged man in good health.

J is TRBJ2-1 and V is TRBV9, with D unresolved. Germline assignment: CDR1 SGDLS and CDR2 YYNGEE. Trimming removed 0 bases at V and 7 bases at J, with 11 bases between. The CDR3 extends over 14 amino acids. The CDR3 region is CASSVVLNENEQFF. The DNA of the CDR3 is TGTGCCAGCAGCGTAGTATTGAATGAAAATGAGCAGTTCTTC.

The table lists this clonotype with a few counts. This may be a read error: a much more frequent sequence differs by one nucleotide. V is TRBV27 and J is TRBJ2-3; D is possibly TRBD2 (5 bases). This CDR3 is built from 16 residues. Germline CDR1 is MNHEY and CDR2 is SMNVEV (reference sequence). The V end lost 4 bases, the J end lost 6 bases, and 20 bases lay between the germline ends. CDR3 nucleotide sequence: TGTGCCAGCAGTTATGGACTGTGCCTTGGGTCTGATACGCAGTATTTT. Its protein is CASSYGLCLGSDTQYF.

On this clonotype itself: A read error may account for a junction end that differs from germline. For the CDR3, the DNA is TGTGCCGCCAGTGAGGCCAGCGGGACGTTTAACGAGCAGTACTTC. This translates into CAASEASGTFNEQYF. V gene TRBV24-1 combines with J gene TRBJ2-7; 7 nucleotides align to TRBD2. CDR1 is KGHDR and CDR2 is SFDVKD in the germline V gene. The CDR3 length is 15 residues.

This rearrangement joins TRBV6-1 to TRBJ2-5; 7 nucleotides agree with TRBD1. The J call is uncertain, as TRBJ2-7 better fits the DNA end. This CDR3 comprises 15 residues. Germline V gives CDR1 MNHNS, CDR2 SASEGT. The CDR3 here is CASRSNRDRPYEQYF. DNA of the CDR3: TGTGCCAGCAGATCAAACCGGGACAGACCCTACGAGCAGTACTTC.

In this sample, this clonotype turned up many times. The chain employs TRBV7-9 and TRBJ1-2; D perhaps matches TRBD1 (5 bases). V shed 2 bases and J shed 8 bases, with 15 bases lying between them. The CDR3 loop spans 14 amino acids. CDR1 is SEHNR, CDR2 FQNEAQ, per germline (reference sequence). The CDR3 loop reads CASSLSRGPMGYTF. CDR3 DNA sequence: TGTGCCAGCAGCTTATCTCGGGGACCGATGGGCTACACCTTC.

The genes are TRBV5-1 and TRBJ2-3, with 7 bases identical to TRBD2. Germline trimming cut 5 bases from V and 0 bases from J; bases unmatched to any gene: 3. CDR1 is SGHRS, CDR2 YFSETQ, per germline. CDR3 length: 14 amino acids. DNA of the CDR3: TGCGCCAGCAGACGGGGAGGGAGCACAGATACGCAGTATTTT. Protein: CASRRGGSTDTQYF.

CDR3 residues: CASQPGGTDTQYF. CDR3 nucleotide sequence: TGTGCCAGCCAACCAGGGGGTACAGATACGCAGTATTTT. The chain recombines TRBV6-1 with TRBJ2-3; 7 bases are a match to TRBD1. V dropped 8 bases and J dropped 3; count of bases not matched to a gene: 5. This CDR3 region has 13 residues. From germline, CDR1 is MNHNS and CDR2 SASEGT.

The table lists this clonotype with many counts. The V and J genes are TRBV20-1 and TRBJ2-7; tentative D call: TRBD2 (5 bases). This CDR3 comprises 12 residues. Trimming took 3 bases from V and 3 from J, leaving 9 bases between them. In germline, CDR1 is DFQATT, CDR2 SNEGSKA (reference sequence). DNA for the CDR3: TGCAGTGCTAGTTTGGGAGACTACGAGCAGTACTTC. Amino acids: CSASLGDYEQYF.

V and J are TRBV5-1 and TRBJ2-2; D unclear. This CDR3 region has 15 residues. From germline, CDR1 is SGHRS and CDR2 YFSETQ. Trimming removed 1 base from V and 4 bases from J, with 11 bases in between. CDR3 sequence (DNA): TGCGCCAGCAGCTTGCGGTCAACGGGCACCGGGGAGCTGTTTTTT. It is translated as CASSLRSTGTGELFF.

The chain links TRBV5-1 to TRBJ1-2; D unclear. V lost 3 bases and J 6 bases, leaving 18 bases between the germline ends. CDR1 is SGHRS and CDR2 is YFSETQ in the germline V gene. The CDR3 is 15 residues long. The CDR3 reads CASSSQSGRVDGYTF. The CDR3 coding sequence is TGCGCCAGCAGCTCCCAAAGCGGGAGGGTTGATGGCTACACCTTC.

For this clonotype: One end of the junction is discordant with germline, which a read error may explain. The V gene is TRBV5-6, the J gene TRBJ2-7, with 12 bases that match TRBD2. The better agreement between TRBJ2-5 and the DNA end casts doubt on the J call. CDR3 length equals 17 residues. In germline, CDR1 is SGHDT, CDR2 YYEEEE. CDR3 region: CAGRPLAGGPLEETQYF. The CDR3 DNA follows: TGTGCCGGCAGGCCGCTAGCGGGAGGGCCCTTGGAGGAGACCCAGTACTTC.

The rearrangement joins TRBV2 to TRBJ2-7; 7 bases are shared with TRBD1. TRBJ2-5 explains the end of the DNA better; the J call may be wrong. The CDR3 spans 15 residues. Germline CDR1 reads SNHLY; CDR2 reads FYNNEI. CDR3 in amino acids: CASSETGQGYKTQYF. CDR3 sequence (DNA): TGTGCCAGCAGTGAGACAGGGCAGGGCTACAAGACCCAGTACTTC.

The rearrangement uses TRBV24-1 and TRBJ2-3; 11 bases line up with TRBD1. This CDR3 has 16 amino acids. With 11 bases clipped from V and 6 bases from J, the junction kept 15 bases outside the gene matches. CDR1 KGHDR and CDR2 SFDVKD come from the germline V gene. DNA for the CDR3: TGTGCCAGCACCCAGGACATTGGACAGGGGGCGGATACGCAGTATTTT. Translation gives CASTQDIGQGADTQYF.

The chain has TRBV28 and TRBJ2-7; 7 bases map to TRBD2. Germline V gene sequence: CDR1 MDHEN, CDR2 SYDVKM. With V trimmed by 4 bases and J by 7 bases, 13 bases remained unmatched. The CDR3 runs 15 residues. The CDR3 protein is CASSSLRERDYEQYF. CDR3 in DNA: TGTGCCAGCAGTTCTCTTCGGGAGAGGGACTATGAGCAGTACTTC.

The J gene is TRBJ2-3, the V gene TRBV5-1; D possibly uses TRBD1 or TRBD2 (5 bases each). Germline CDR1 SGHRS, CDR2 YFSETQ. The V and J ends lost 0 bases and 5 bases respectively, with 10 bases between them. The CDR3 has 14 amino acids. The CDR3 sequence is CASSLGGSVDTQYF. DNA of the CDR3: TGCGCCAGCAGCTTGGGGGGGTCTGTAGATACGCAGTATTTT.